This T cell receptor beta chain was sequenced in a study of shared T cell receptors in the human thymus. The CDR3 extends over 17 amino acids. Germline loops: CDR1 SGHRS, CDR2 YFSETQ. Trimming shortened V by 4 bases and J by 0 bases, and 17 bases separated the two germline ends. Sequenced by immunoSEQ multiplex PCR; TCRdb stores in-frame clones only, minus some. This sample has just under 550,000 clones, with more than 75% found just once. This clone was picked up one time. The same data also went into a second study, on human thymus T cells. As that report states: Corrective cardiac operations yielded the resected thymus tissue.

V and J are TRBV5-1 and TRBJ1-3; the D gene is possibly TRBD1 (5 bases). The specimen was thymocytes. This sequence was found in a boy in the first two years of life with a congenital heart defect. The CDR3 DNA reads as TGCGCCAGCAGCCTTGGCCTCGACAGAACCTCTGGAAACACCATATATTTT. Protein sequence: CASSLGLDRTSGNTIYF. Variable domain in full (rest from reference TRBV5-1 and TRBJ1-3): KAGVTQTPRYLIKTRGQQVTLSCSPISGHRSVSWYQQTPGQGLQFLFEYFSETQRNKGNFPGRFSGRQFSNSRSEMNVSTLELGDSALYLCASSLGLDRTSGNTIYFGEGSWLTVV.